This entry features one TCR beta chain sequence. What it binds is unknown. Using immunoSEQ multiplex PCR, the repertoire was profiled, and TCRdb retains in-frame clones only, with some absent. Of some 190,000 clones listed, roughly 86% are singletons. The record originates from a study of cytomegalovirus exposure and HLA in healthy donors. The CDR3 loop spans 15 amino acids. With V trimmed by 6 bases and J by 5 bases, 9 bases remained unmatched. The germline CDR1 and CDR2 sequences are MDHEN and SYDVKM. Points from the study as a whole: Listed as cytomegalovirus-associated were around 160 TCR beta chains.

This clonotype was obtained from a man aged 25-40 years in good health and CMV-seropositive. This chain joins TRBV28 and TRBJ1-2; 10 nucleotides match TRBD1. The specimen sequenced was PBMCs. As DNA, the CDR3 is TGTGCCAGCAGACCTCAGACAGGGGGCGGGTATGGCTACACCTTC. It translates to CASRPQTGGGYGYTF.